This passage covers 29 T cell receptor beta chains from one sample sequenced in a study of blood T cell repertoires in COVID-19. The repertoire was sequenced with immunoSEQ multiplex PCR; TCRdb's copy has only in-frame clones and lacks some. The sample lists 200,000 to 250,000 clones; 85% were seen once. Sequences were obtained from PBMCs or T cells enriched from blood (not recorded which). The source is a woman in her forties or fifties with acute COVID-19.

The rearrangement links TRBV11-3 to TRBJ2-1, with 8 positions matching TRBD2. The CDR3 runs 14 residues. V dropped 8 bases and J dropped 8; count of bases not matched to a gene: 11. Per germline, CDR1 SGHNT and CDR2 YENEEA. The CDR3 DNA reads TGTGCCAGCTCTGCCGGGGGGGCCCTAGATGAGCAGTTCTTC. This sequence encodes CASSAGGALDEQFF.

This chain uses TRBV19 with TRBJ1-2; 7 bases fit TRBD1. Germline CDR1 reads LNHDA; CDR2 reads SQIVND (reference sequence). V shed 6 bases and J 6 bases; nucleotides not matched to a gene: 7. There are 13 residues in the CDR3. This CDR3 reads CASRNTGVNGYTF. CDR3 DNA sequence: TGTGCCAGTAGAAATACAGGGGTCAATGGCTACACCTTC.

The CDR3 coding sequence is TGTGCCAGCAGCAGGGGGATCCTCATGAACACTGAAGCTTTCTTT. It encodes CASSRGILMNTEAFF. This chain connects TRBV7-2 to TRBJ1-1, with a possible D match to TRBD1 (6 bases). Germline CDR1 and CDR2: SGHTA and FQGNSA. Trimming stripped 5 bases from V and 0 bases from J, with 13 bases between. The CDR3 covers 15 residues.

This clone was seen once. V usage is TRBV12-5 and J usage is TRBJ1-2, with D possibly TRBD1 on 6 matching bases. The germline V and J ends were trimmed by 4 bases and 11 bases, with 11 bases remaining between them. Germline CDR1 LGHNT, CDR2 FRNRAP. The CDR3 is 11 amino acids. The CDR3 DNA follows: TGTGCTAGTGGTTGGGCAGGGACATACACCTTC. This codes for CASGWAGTYTF.

The chain links TRBV4-2 to TRBJ1-6, with TRBD1 as a possible D gene (6 bases). Germline assignment: CDR1 LGHNA and CDR2 YNFKEQ. The length of the CDR3 is 15 residues. The V end lost 2 bases, the J end lost 10 bases, and 15 bases lay between the germline ends. This CDR3 reads CASSQSRGSLSPLHF. DNA of the CDR3: TGTGCCAGCAGCCAATCCAGGGGTAGTCTGTCACCCCTCCACTTT.

With respect to this clone: The same CDR3 can be traced to other DNA sequences in this sample. The V gene is TRBV18, the J gene TRBJ1-5; D is perhaps TRBD1 (5 bases). Germline V lookup: CDR1 KGHSH, CDR2 LQKENI. The V and J ends lost 2 bases and 1 base respectively, with 6 bases between them. The CDR3 extends over 14 amino acids. For the CDR3, the DNA is TGTGCCAGCTCACCATCAGGGAGCAATCAGCCCCAGCATTTT. Translation gives CASSPSGSNQPQHF.

The J gene is TRBJ1-1, the V gene TRBV4-3, with no clear D. CDR1 is LGHNA and CDR2 is YSLEER in the germline V gene. Trimming cost V 0 bases and J 4 bases, with 9 bases left between them. The CDR3 extends over 14 amino acids. The CDR3 loop reads CASSQDFGITEAFF. The CDR3 DNA reads as TGCGCCAGCAGCCAAGATTTCGGGATCACTGAAGCTTTCTTT.

The chain couples TRBV11-1 to TRBJ2-1; 8 bases map to TRBD2. The germline V gene encodes CDR1 SGHAT and CDR2 FQDESV (reference sequence). Unmatched junction bases numbered 3, after V lost 5 bases and J lost 3 bases. This CDR3 contains 14 residues. The chain's CDR3 is CASSHGGDYNEQFF. Written as DNA, the CDR3 is TGTGCCAGCAGCCACGGGGGGGACTACAATGAGCAGTTCTTC.

The chain links TRBV6-5 to TRBJ1-1; D might be TRBD1 (6 bases). The CDR3 extends over 14 amino acids. Germline values: CDR1 MNHEY, CDR2 SVGAGI. V shed 6 bases and J shed 4 bases, with 15 bases lying between them. Here the CDR3 DNA reads TGTGCCAGCAGACTCGGGGGGCGGGGCACTGAAGCTTTCTTT. This codes for CASRLGGRGTEAFF.

This clone was recorded only once. The chain recombines TRBV7-2 with TRBJ1-2, with D maybe TRBD1 (6 bases). The CDR3 covers 16 residues. The germline V gene encodes CDR1 SGHTA and CDR2 FQGNSA. The ends were cut back, 5 bases at V and 0 bases at J, with 16 bases in the middle. CDR3 nucleotide sequence: TGTGCCAGCAGCGCCTATCGGGACAATTCTAACTATGGCTACACCTTC. This gives the protein CASSAYRDNSNYGYTF.

V is TRBV9 and J is TRBJ2-1; D is perhaps TRBD2 (6 bases). Germline CDR1 is SGDLS and CDR2 is YYNGEE. V shed 7 bases and J shed 2 bases, with 7 bases lying between them. This CDR3 has 12 residues. CDR3 residues: CASGGTYNEQFF. The CDR3 DNA sequence: TGTGCCAGCGGGGGGACCTACAATGAGCAGTTCTTC.

The DNA of the CDR3 is TGTGCCAGCAGCTTAGCGGGAGCGGGGGGGCAGTTCTTC. Translated: CASSLAGAGGQFF. V gene TRBV7-9 combines with J gene TRBJ2-1; 9 nucleotides line up with TRBD2. The J segment lost 12 bases and the V segment lost 0 bases, leaving 3 bases of the junction unmatched. Germline V gene lookup returns CDR1 SEHNR and CDR2 FQNEAQ (reference sequence). The CDR3 consists of 13 residues.

The chain employs TRBV7-2 and TRBJ1-4; D gene unclear. The CDR3 consists of 12 residues. Trimming stripped 2 bases from V and 12 bases from J, with 10 bases between. CDR1 and CDR2 (germline): SGHTA, FQGNSA. CDR3 DNA: TGTGCCAGCAGCTTAATTTTTAGTCAACTGTTTTTT. Translated, it gives CASSLIFSQLFF.

V and J are TRBV28 and TRBJ2-7, with D maybe TRBD2 (5 bases). There are 15 residues in the CDR3. Deletions cut 7 bases from V and 3 bases from J, with 19 bases between. Germline loops: CDR1 MDHEN, CDR2 SYDVKM. CDR3 region: CASTLRAGGGYEQYF. Here the CDR3 DNA reads TGTGCCAGCACCCTCCGGGCAGGAGGAGGCTACGAGCAGTACTTC.

The chain carries TRBV30 and TRBJ2-2; D possibly matches TRBD1 or TRBD2 (6 bases each). The germline CDR1 and CDR2 sequences are GTSNPN and SVGIG (reference sequence). Trimming removed 5 bases from V and 1 base from J, with 8 bases in between. This CDR3 has 13 amino acids. CDR3 sequence (DNA): TGTGCCTGGGCGGGACAGAACACCGGGGAGCTGTTTTTT. It yields the protein CAWAGQNTGELFF. The entire variable domain, with the rest obtained from reference TRBV30 and TRBJ2-2, is as follows: SQTIHQWPATLVQPVGSPLSLECTVEGTSNPNLYWYRQAAGRGLQLLFYSVGIGQISSEVPQNLSASRPQDRQFILSSKKLLLSDSGFYLCAWAGQNTGELFFGEGSRLTVL.

This chain links TRBV30 with TRBJ1-2; perhaps TRBD1 as D (5 bases). There are 15 residues in the CDR3. Germline CDR1 and CDR2: GTSNPN and SVGIG (reference sequence). V was shortened by 5 bases and J by 1 base, with 17 bases between the two germline ends. The CDR3 DNA follows: TGTGCCTGGGCGACAGAAGCTGGTCATAACTATGGCTACACCTTC. Amino acid sequence: CAWATEAGHNYGYTF. The full variable domain, completed using reference TRBV30 and TRBJ1-2, is SQTIHQWPATLVQPVGSPLSLECTVEGTSNPNLYWYRQAAGRGLQLLFYSVGIGQISSEVPQNLSASRPQDRQFILSSKKLLLSDSGFYLCAWATEAGHNYGYTFGSGTRLTVV.

CDR3 in DNA: TGTGCCAGCAGCTTTGGGGCTAGGGGCTACACCTTC. Amino acids: CASSFGARGYTF. The genes are TRBV5-6 and TRBJ1-2; maybe TRBD1 (5 bases). This CDR3 region has 12 residues. Between the trimmed V and J ends, which lost 2 bases and 8 bases, there was a span of 10 bases. Germline-derived CDR1 and CDR2 are SGHDT and YYEEEE.

V is TRBV9 and J is TRBJ2-5; weak D call: TRBD2 (6 bases). Trimming stripped 0 bases from V and 2 bases from J, with 17 bases between. The CDR3 contains 17 residues. Looked up from germline, CDR1 is SGDLS and CDR2 is YYNGEE. The CDR3, as DNA: TGTGCCAGCAGCGTAGGGCAAGGGGTGGGACTGCAAGAGACCCAGTACTTC. Its translation is CASSVGQGVGLQETQYF. Full variable domain (outside the CDR3, taken from reference TRBV9 and TRBJ2-5): DSGVTQTPKHLITATGQRVTLRCSPRSGDLSVYWYQQSLDQGLQFLIQYYNGEERAKGNILERFSAQQFPDLHSELNLSSLELGDSALYFCASSVGQGVGLQETQYFGPGTRLLVL.

The rearrangement joins TRBV7-9 to TRBJ1-2, with D perhaps matching TRBD1 (5 bases). Germline V gives CDR1 SEHNR, CDR2 FQNEAQ (reference sequence). The V gene lost 10 bases and the J gene lost 4 bases, with 13 bases spanning the gap. The CDR3 totals 12 residues. DNA for the CDR3: TGTGCCATCCCTGGACACAGCTATGGCTACACCTTC. This codes for CAIPGHSYGYTF.

This chain connects TRBV6-2 or TRBV6-3 to TRBJ1-2, with a tentative D call TRBD1 (5 bases). CDR1 and CDR2 from the germline V gene are MNHEY and SVGEGT. The CDR3 sequence is 14 residues long. The V and J ends lost 0 bases and 8 bases respectively, with 13 bases between them. The CDR3 DNA reads TGTGCCAGCAGTTACTCCGCCTGGACAAGGGGCTACACCTTC. Amino acid sequence: CASSYSAWTRGYTF.

This clone was detected once. The chain has TRBV7-2 and TRBJ2-2; D might be TRBD1 (6 bases). Per the germline V gene, CDR1 is SGHTA and CDR2 is FQGNSA. Trimming took 5 bases from V and 8 from J, leaving 21 bases between them. The CDR3 loop spans 16 amino acids. The CDR3 loop is CASSGPGTLFRGELFF. CDR3 bases: TGTGCCAGCAGCGGCCCGGGGACACTCTTCCGGGGGGAGCTGTTTTTT.

A word on this clone: Other DNA sequences in the same sample also yield this CDR3. The V and J genes are TRBV13 and TRBJ1-1; 8 bases fit TRBD1. The CDR3 spans 14 residues. Germline CDR1 and CDR2: PRHDT and FYEKMQ (reference sequence). The ends lost 4 bases at V and 3 bases at J; junction bases unmatched: 4. CDR3 region: CASSSDRGHTEAFF. The CDR3 nucleotides read TGTGCCAGCAGCTCCGACAGGGGACACACTGAAGCTTTCTTT.

The chain couples TRBV2 to TRBJ1-6; 9 bases are shared with TRBD1. Losses at the gene ends were 0 bases for V and 9 bases for J; bases not matched to a gene: 3. Germline V gene lookup returns CDR1 SNHLY and CDR2 FYNNEI. The length of the CDR3 is 15 residues. The DNA of the CDR3 is TGTGCCAGCAGTGAAGCCCGGGACAGGGTTTCACCCCTCCACTTT. Its translation: CASSEARDRVSPLHF.

This sequence joins TRBV2 and TRBJ1-5; D is unclear. There are 14 residues in the CDR3. V lost 5 bases and J lost 0, with 8 bases in between. Germline V lookup: CDR1 SNHLY, CDR2 FYNNEI. CDR3 loop: CASSYTDSNQPQHF. The CDR3 nucleotides read TGTGCCAGCAGTTATACAGATAGCAATCAGCCCCAGCATTTT.

The chain links TRBV5-4 to TRBJ2-3, with TRBD1 matching 11 bases. CDR3 length: 17 amino acids. Germline V gives CDR1 SGHNT, CDR2 YYREEE (reference sequence). V was pared by 0 bases and J by 3 bases, with 6 bases of the junction left unmatched. In DNA form, the CDR3 reads TGTGCCAGCAGCTTGGCCTCCGGGACAGGGGGGACAGATACGCAGTATTTT. Translating gives CASSLASGTGGTDTQYF.

This chain joins TRBV27 and TRBJ2-7; D remains unclear. Germline V gene sequence: CDR1 MNHEY, CDR2 SMNVEV (reference sequence). Between the trimmed V and J ends, which lost 7 bases and 1 base, there was a span of 20 bases. This CDR3 spans 16 amino acids. CDR3 amino acids: CASTSTFRSRSYEQYF. The CDR3 DNA sequence: TGTGCCAGCACCTCCACTTTCAGATCTAGATCCTACGAGCAGTACTTC.

This chain connects TRBV10-2 to TRBJ1-2; D gene ambiguous. The V gene lost 6 bases and the J gene lost 8 bases, with 16 bases spanning the gap. The germline CDR1 and CDR2 sequences are WSHSY and SAAADI. The CDR3 loop spans 13 amino acids. The CDR3 sequence: CASSVGVQGGYTF. CDR3 nucleotides: TGCGCCAGCAGCGTCGGGGTCCAAGGAGGCTACACCTTC.

The DNA for the CDR3 is TGTGCCAGCAGCCTTAGCGGGGGCCCTAGGAGCTCCTACAATGAGCAGTTCTTC. It codes for CASSLSGGPRSSYNEQFF. The V call is TRBV7-2, the J call TRBJ2-1; 9 nucleotides agree with TRBD2. This CDR3 is built from 18 residues. V trimming: 5 bases; J trimming: 0 bases; junction bases outside the gene matches: 11. Germline V gene data show CDR1 as SGHTA and CDR2 as FQGNSA.

The chain recombines TRBV5-8 with TRBJ1-2; no clear D. CDR3 length equals 13 residues. V was pared by 7 bases and J by 2 bases, with 12 bases between. Germline-derived CDR1 and CDR2 are SGHTS and YDEGEE. CDR3 DNA: TGTGCCAGCCCTAACGAGGCAAACTATGGCTACACCTTC. Protein: CASPNEANYGYTF.